These 9 T cell receptor beta chains were all obtained from the same sample, sequenced in a study of T cell clonotyping in hematopoietic cell transplantation. The data were produced by immunoSEQ multiplex PCR, yet TCRdb's version contains in-frame clones alone and is incomplete. The table records fewer than 4,500 clones, around 96% of them present only once. Sequenced here: peripheral blood mononuclear cells, sampled 30 days after allogeneic stem cell transplant. All receptors derive from an older male patient who had an allogeneic stem cell transplant from an unrelated donor, so T cells may come from the graft donor. Some clones in this sample may be carry-over from other donors' samples.

The V and J genes are TRBV10-3 and TRBJ2-7, with TRBD2 identical over 12 bases. Losses at the gene ends were 5 bases for V and 2 bases for J; bases not matched to a gene: 4. CDR1 is ENHRY, CDR2 SYGVKD, per germline. The CDR3 consists of 15 residues. CDR3 in amino acids: CAISYTSGGTYEQYF. DNA for the CDR3: TGTGCCATCAGTTACACTAGCGGGGGGACCTACGAGCAGTACTTC.

The genes are TRBV20-1 and TRBJ2-7; D may be TRBD1 or TRBD2 (5 bases each). This CDR3 comprises 11 residues. Trimming removed 1 base at V and 4 bases at J, with 5 bases between. Germline assignment: CDR1 DFQATT and CDR2 SNEGSKA (reference sequence). In DNA, the CDR3 is TGCAGTGCTAGAGGGGGGTACGAGCAGTACTTC. Its protein product is CSARGGYEQYF.

This clone was detected only once. The chain uses TRBV28 and TRBJ1-4, with 7 nucleotides matching TRBD1. The V gene's germline CDR1 is MDHEN and CDR2 SYDVKM. The ends lost 7 bases at V and 6 bases at J; junction bases unmatched: 8. The CDR3 totals 14 residues. The CDR3 bases are TGTGCCAGCAATCCGGGACAGCATGATGAAAAACTGTTTTTT. Protein sequence: CASNPGQHDEKLFF.

The chain carries TRBV29-1 and TRBJ2-2; TRBD2 is a possible D gene (5 bases). CDR3 length equals 13 residues. Trimming pared 1 base from V and 8 bases from J, leaving 11 bases between. Germline CDR1 SQVTM, CDR2 ANQGSEA. The CDR3 protein is CSVEAGVTGELFF. The CDR3 region has the DNA TGCAGCGTTGAAGCCGGGGTGACAGGGGAGCTGTTTTTT.

The chain uses TRBV4-1 and TRBJ2-4; no clear D gene. Germline V CDR1 and CDR2: MGHRA, YSYEKL. V lost 4 bases and J lost 0, with 7 bases in between. The CDR3 contains 14 residues. The CDR3 loop is CASSPLLAKNIQYF. CDR3 nucleotides: TGCGCCAGCAGCCCCTTGTTAGCCAAAAACATTCAGTACTTC.

The chain has TRBV5-1 and TRBJ2-7; 8 bases map to TRBD1. Losses at the gene ends were 0 bases for V and 5 bases for J; bases not matched to a gene: 4. The CDR3 has 14 amino acids. The germline V gene has CDR1 SGHRS and CDR2 YFSETQ. The CDR3 DNA sequence: TGCGCCAGCAGCTTGGGACAGGGGAGCCACGAGCAGTACTTC. Its translation: CASSLGQGSHEQYF.

This sequence joins TRBV18 and TRBJ2-7; D uncertain. Germline CDR1 is KGHSH and CDR2 is LQKENI. This CDR3 comprises 12 residues. Deletions cut 3 bases from V and 6 bases from J, with 9 bases between. CDR3 DNA sequence: TGTGCCAGCTCACCCGAAATGGTCGAGCAGTACTTC. Amino acid sequence: CASSPEMVEQYF. Complete variable domain (other parts from reference TRBV18 and TRBJ2-7): NAGVMQNPRHLVRRRGQEARLRCSPMKGHSHVYWYRQLPEEGLKFMVYLQKENIIDESGMPKERFSAEFPKEGPSILRIQQVVRGDSAAYFCASSPEMVEQYFGPGTRLTVT.

This clone was picked up one time. The V call is TRBV27, the J call TRBJ2-5; the match to TRBD2 covers 13 bases. CDR1 MNHEY and CDR2 SMNVEV come from the germline V gene (reference sequence). The CDR3 sequence is 16 residues long. V was pared by 4 bases and J by 5 bases, with 7 bases of the junction left unmatched. CDR3 DNA sequence: TGTGCCAGCAGTTCGCCACTAGCGGGAGGGCCGGAGACCCAGTACTTC. Its protein is CASSSPLAGGPETQYF.

This sequence joins TRBV6-5 and TRBJ2-7, with 7 bases matching TRBD1. The CDR3 covers 14 residues. CDR1 is MNHEY and CDR2 is SVGAGI in the germline V gene. Germline trimming cut 4 bases from V and 2 bases from J; bases unmatched to any gene: 5. The CDR3 sequence: CASSSYRGAYEQYF. The CDR3 DNA follows: TGTGCCAGCAGTTCGTACAGGGGTGCCTACGAGCAGTACTTC.